Each of the 2 T cell receptor beta chains below was sequenced from the same sample in a study of Ad26.COV2.S vaccination and SARS-CoV-2 variants. Indicated treatment: some 20 received Ad26.COV2.S at low or high dose, single or two shots; about 5 received placebo; per-sample allocation not given. Day 63 after the first injection of vaccine or placebo was the sampling time. Assay used: immunoSEQ multiplex PCR; TCRdb lists only in-frame clones, some missing. The repertoire holds around 450,000 clones, with roughly nine tenths as singletons. The sequenced sample was peripheral blood, obtained in a trial of Ad26.COV2.S vaccine versus placebo. These receptors came from a person aged 18-65 years who received the Ad26.COV2.S COVID-19 vaccine or a placebo.

V gene TRBV13 combines with J gene TRBJ1-2; D ambiguous. The length of the CDR3 is 17 residues. V was shortened by 4 bases and J by 0 bases, with 18 bases between the two germline ends. CDR1 and CDR2 from the germline V gene are PRHDT and FYEKMQ (reference sequence). The CDR3 DNA reads as TGTGCCAGCAGCTCTCGGTGGGGAGACTTCGCTAACTATGGCTACACCTTC. Protein: CASSSRWGDFANYGYTF.

The V gene is TRBV11-2, the J gene TRBJ2-7, with D unclear. This CDR3 region has 12 residues. Trimming removed 6 bases from V and 1 base from J, with 7 bases in between. Germline lookup yields CDR1 SGHAT and CDR2 FQNNGV. DNA of the CDR3: TGTGCCAGCAGACCCAATTCCTACGAGCAGTACTTC. Translating it yields CASRPNSYEQYF.